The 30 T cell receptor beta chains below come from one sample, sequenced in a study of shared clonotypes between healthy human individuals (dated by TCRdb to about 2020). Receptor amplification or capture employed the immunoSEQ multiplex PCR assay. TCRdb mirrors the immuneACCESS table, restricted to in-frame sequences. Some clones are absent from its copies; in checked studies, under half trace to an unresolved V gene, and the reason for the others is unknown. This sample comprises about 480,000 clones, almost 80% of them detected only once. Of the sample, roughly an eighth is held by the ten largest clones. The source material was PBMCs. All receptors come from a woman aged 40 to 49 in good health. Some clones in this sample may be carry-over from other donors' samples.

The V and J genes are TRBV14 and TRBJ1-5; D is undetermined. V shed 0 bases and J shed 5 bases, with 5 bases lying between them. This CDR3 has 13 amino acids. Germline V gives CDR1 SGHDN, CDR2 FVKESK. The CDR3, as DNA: TGTGCCAGCAGCCAAGATGAGGATCAGCCCCAGCATTTT. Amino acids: CASSQDEDQPQHF.

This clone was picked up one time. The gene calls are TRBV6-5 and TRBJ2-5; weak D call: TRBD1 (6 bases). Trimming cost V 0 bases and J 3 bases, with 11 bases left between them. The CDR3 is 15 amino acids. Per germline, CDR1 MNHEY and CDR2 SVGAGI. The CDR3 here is CASSYSSNREETQYF. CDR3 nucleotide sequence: TGTGCCAGCAGTTACTCGAGCAACAGGGAAGAGACCCAGTACTTC.

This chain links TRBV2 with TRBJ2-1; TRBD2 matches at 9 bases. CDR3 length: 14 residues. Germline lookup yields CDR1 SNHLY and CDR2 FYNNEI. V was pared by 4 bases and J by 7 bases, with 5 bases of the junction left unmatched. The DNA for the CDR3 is TGTGCCAGCAGTGTGGGACTAGCCGTTAATGAGCAGTTCTTC. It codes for CASSVGLAVNEQFF.

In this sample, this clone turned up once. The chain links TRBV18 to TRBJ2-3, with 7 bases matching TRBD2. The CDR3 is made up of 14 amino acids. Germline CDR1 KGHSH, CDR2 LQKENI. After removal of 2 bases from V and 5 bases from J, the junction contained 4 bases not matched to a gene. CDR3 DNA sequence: TGTGCCAGCTCACCAACCATAGCGGGAGATACGCAGTATTTT. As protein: CASSPTIAGDTQYF.

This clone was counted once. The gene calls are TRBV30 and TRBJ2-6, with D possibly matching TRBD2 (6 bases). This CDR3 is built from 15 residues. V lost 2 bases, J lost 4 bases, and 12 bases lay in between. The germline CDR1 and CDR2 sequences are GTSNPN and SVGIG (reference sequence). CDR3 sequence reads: CAWSSGVRGANVLTF. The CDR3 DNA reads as TGTGCCTGGAGTTCGGGGGTACGAGGGGCCAACGTCCTGACTTTC.

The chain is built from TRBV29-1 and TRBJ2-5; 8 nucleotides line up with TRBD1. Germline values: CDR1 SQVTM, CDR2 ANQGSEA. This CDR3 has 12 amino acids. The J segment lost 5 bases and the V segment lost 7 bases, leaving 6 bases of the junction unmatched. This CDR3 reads CSAGQGGETQYF. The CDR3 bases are TGCAGCGCCGGACAGGGCGGGGAGACCCAGTACTTC.

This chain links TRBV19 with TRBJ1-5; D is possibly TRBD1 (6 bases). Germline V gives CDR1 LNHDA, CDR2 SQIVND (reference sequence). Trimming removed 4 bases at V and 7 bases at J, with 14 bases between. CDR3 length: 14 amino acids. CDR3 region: CASSRRAGGQPQHF. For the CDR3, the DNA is TGTGCCAGTAGTAGACGGGCGGGGGGCCAGCCCCAGCATTTT.

CDR3 bases: TGTGCCAGCAGCTCGACACCGAGCTCCTACAATGAGCAGTTCTTC. It codes for CASSSTPSSYNEQFF. The chain has TRBV7-9 and TRBJ2-1; D is unresolved. Germline CDR1 is SEHNR and CDR2 is FQNEAQ (reference sequence). V was shortened by 4 bases and J by 0 bases, with 10 bases between the two germline ends. This CDR3 has 15 residues. Complete variable domain (other parts from reference TRBV7-9 and TRBJ2-1): DTGVSQNPRHKITKRGQNVTFRCDPISEHNRLYWYRQTLGQGPEFLTYFQNEAQLEKSRLLSDRFSAERPKGSFSTLEIQRTEQGDSAMYLCASSSTPSSYNEQFFGPGTRLTVL.

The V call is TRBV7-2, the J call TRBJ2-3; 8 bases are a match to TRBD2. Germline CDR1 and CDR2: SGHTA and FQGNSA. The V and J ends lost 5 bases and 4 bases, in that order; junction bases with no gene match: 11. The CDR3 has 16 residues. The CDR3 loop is CASSHSGAGGADTQYF. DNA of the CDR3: TGTGCCAGCAGCCATAGCGGGGCCGGGGGGGCAGATACGCAGTATTTT.

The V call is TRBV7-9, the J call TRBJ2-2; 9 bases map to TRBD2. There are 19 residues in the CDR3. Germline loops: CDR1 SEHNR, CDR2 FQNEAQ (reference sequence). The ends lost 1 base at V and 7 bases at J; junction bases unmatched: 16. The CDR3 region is CASSLEILRASGKVGELFF. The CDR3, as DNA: TGTGCCAGCAGCTTAGAAATCTTGAGAGCTAGCGGGAAGGTCGGGGAGCTGTTTTTT.

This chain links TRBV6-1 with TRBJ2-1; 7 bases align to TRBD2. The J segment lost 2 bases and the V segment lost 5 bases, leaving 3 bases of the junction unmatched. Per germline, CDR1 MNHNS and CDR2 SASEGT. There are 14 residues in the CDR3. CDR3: CASSSSGTYNEQFF. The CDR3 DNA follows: TGTGCCAGCAGTTCTAGCGGAACCTACAATGAGCAGTTCTTC.

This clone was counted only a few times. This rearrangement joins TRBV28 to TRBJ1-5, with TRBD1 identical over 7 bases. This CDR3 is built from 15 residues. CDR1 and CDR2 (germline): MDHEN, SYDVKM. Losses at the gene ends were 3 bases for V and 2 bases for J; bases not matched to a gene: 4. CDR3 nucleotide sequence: TGTGCCAGCAGTTTTTACAGGGGCGGCAATCAGCCCCAGCATTTT. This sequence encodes CASSFYRGGNQPQHF.

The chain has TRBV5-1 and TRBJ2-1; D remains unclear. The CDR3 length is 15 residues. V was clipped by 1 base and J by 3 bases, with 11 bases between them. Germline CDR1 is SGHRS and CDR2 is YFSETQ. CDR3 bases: TGCGCCAGCAGCTTGTCCGGAGCAGGCTACAATGAGCAGTTCTTC. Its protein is CASSLSGAGYNEQFF. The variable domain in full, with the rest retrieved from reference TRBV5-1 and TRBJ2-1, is KAGVTQTPRYLIKTRGQQVTLSCSPISGHRSVSWYQQTPGQGLQFLFEYFSETQRNKGNFPGRFSGRQFSNSRSEMNVSTLELGDSALYLCASSLSGAGYNEQFFGPGTRLTVL.

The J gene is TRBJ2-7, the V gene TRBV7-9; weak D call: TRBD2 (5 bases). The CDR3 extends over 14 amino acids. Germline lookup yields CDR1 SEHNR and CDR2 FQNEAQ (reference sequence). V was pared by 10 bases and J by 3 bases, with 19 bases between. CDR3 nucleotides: TGTGCCATTCCCAGCGGAGCAGCCTTCTACGAGCAGTACTTC. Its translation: CAIPSGAAFYEQYF. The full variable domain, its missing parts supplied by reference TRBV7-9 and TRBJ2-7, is DTGVSQNPRHKITKRGQNVTFRCDPISEHNRLYWYRQTLGQGPEFLTYFQNEAQLEKSRLLSDRFSAERPKGSFSTLEIQRTEQGDSAMYLCAIPSGAAFYEQYFGPGTRLTVT.

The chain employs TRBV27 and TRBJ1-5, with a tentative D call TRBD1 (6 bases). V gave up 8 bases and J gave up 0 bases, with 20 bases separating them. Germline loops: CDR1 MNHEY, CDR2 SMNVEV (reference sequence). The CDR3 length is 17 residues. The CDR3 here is CASGTLDRILSNQPQHF. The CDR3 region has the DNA TGTGCCAGCGGAACCCTGGACAGAATCCTTAGCAATCAGCCCCAGCATTTT.

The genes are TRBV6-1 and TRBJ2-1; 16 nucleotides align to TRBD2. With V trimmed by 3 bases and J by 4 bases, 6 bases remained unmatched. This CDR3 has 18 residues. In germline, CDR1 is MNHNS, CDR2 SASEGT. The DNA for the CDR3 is TGTGCCAGCAGTGAGGGACTAGCGGGAGGGTGGGGATACAATGAGCAGTTCTTC. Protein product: CASSEGLAGGWGYNEQFF.

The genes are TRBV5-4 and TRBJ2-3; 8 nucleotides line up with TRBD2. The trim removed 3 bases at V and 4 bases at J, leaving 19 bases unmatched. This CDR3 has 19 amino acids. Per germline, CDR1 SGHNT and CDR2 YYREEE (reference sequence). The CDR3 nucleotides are TGTGCCAGCAGCTCCAAAGTGGGACCTGGACTAGCTTTGGCAGATACGCAGTATTTT. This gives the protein CASSSKVGPGLALADTQYF.

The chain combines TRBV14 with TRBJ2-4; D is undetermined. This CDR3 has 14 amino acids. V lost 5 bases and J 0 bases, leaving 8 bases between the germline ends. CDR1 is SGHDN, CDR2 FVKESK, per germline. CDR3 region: CASSTRLAKNIQYF. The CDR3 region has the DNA TGTGCCAGCAGCACCCGGCTAGCCAAAAACATTCAGTACTTC.

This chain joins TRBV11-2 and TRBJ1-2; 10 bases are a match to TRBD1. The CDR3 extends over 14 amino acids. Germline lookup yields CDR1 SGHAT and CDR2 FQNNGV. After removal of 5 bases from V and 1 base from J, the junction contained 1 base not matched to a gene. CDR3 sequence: CASSRTGGNYGYTF. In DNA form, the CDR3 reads TGTGCCAGCAGCCGGACAGGGGGTAACTATGGCTACACCTTC.

For the CDR3, the DNA is TGTGCCAGCAGCTTAGACGGGACGTTACGAGGCTATGGCTACACCTTC. It encodes CASSLDGTLRGYGYTF. The rearrangement uses TRBV7-2 and TRBJ1-2, with TRBD1 as a possible D gene (5 bases). With 1 base removed from V and 4 bases from J, the gap between germline ends came to 16 bases. The CDR3 is made up of 16 amino acids. Germline-derived CDR1 and CDR2 are SGHTA and FQGNSA.

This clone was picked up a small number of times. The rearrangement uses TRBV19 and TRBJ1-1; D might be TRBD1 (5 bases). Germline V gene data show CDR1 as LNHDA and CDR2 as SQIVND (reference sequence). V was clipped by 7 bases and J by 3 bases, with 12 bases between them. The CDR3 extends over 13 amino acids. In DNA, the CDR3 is TGTGCCAGTACCTCCAGGGCCTACACTGAAGCTTTCTTT. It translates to CASTSRAYTEAFF.

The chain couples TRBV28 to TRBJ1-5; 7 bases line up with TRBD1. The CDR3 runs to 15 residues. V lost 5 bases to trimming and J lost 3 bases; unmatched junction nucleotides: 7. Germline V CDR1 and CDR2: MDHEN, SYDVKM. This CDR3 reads CASSTGTAFNQPQHF. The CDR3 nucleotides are TGTGCCAGCAGTACCGGGACAGCTTTCAATCAGCCCCAGCATTTT. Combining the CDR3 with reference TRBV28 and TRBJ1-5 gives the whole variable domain DVKVTQSSRYLVKRTGEKVFLECVQDMDHENMFWYRQDPGLGLRLIYFSYDVKMKEKGDIPEGYSVSREKKERFSLILESASTNQTSMYLCASSTGTAFNQPQHFGDGTRLSIL.

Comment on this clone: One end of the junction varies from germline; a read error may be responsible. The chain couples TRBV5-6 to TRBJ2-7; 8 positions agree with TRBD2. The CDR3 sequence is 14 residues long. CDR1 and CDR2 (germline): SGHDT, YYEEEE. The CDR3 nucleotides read TGTGCCAGCAGCCACCGGACTAGCTCCAACGAGCAGTACTTC. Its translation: CASSHRTSSNEQYF.

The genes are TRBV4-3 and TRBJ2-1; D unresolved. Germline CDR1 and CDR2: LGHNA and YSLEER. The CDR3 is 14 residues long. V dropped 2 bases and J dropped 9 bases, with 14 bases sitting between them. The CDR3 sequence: CASSQSFSSFEQFF. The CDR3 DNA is TGCGCCAGCAGCCAATCGTTCTCCTCATTTGAGCAGTTCTTC.

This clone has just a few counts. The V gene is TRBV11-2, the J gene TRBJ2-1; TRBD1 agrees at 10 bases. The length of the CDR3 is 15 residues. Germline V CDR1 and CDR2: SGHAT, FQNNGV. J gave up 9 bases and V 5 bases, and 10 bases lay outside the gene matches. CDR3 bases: TGTGCCAGCAGCCGGAGGGACAGGGGAAGGTTTGAGCAGTTCTTC. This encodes CASSRRDRGRFEQFF.

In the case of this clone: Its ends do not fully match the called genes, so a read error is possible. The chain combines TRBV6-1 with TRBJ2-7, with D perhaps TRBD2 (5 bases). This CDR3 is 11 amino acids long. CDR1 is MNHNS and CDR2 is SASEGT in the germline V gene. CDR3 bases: TGTGCCAGCAGTGAAGCAGGGCGAGGGATTTTC. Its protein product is CASSEAGRGIF.

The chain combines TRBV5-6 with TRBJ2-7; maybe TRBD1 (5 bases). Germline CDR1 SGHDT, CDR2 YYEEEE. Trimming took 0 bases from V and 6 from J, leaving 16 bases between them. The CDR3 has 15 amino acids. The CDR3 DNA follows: TGTGCCAGCAGCTTGGACCCCGGCGGTACAGGCGAGCAGTACTTC. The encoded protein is CASSLDPGGTGEQYF.

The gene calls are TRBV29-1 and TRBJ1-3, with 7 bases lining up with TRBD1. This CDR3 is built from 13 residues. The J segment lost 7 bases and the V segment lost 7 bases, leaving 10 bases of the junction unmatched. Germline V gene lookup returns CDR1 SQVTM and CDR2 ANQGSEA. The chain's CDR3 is CSGRQGGLNTIYF. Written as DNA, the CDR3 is TGCAGCGGTAGACAGGGAGGTTTGAACACCATATATTTT.

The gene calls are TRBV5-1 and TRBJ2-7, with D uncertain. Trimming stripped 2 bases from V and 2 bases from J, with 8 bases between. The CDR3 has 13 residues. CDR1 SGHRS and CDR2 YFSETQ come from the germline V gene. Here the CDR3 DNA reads TGCGCCAGCAGCTTCAGCAGAACCTACGAGCAGTACTTC. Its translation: CASSFSRTYEQYF.

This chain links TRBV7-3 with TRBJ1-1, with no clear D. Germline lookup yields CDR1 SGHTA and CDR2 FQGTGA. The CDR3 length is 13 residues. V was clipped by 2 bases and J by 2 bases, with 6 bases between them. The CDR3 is CASSLGSNTEAFF. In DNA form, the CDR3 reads TGTGCCAGCAGCTTAGGGTCCAACACTGAAGCTTTCTTT.